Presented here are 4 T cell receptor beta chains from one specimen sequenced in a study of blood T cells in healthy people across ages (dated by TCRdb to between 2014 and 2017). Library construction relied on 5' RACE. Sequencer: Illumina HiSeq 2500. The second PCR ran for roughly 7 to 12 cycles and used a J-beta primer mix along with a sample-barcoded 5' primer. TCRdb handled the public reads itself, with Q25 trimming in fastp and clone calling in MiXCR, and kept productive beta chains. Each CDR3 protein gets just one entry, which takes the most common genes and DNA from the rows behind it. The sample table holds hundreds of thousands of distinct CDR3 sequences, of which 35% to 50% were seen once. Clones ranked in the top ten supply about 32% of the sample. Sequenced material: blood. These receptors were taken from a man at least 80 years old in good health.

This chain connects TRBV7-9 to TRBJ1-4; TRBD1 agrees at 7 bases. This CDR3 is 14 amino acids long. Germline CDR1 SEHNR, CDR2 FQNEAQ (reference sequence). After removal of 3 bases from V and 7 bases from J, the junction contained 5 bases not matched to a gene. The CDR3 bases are TGTGCCAGCAGCTTGACAGGGCAGGCTGAAAAACTGTTTTTT. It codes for CASSLTGQAEKLFF.

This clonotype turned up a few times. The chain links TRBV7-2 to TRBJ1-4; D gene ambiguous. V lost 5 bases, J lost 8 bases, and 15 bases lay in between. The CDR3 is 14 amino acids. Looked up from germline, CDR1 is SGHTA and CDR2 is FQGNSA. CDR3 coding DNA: TGTGCCAGCAGCAAGGGCCTTATGGGGGAAAAACTGTTTTTT. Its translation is CASSKGLMGEKLFF.

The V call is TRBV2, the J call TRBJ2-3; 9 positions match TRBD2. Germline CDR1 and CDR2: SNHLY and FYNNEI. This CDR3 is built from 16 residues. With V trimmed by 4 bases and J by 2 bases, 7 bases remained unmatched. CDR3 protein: CASSALAGSYTDTQYF. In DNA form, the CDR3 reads TGTGCCAGCAGTGCTCTAGCGGGGTCATACACAGATACGCAGTATTTT.

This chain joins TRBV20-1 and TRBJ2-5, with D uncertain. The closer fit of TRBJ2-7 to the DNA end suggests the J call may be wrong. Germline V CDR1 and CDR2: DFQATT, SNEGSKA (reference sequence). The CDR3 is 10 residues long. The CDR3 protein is CSVQTYEQYF. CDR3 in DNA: TGCAGTGTGCAGACCTACGAGCAGTACTTC.